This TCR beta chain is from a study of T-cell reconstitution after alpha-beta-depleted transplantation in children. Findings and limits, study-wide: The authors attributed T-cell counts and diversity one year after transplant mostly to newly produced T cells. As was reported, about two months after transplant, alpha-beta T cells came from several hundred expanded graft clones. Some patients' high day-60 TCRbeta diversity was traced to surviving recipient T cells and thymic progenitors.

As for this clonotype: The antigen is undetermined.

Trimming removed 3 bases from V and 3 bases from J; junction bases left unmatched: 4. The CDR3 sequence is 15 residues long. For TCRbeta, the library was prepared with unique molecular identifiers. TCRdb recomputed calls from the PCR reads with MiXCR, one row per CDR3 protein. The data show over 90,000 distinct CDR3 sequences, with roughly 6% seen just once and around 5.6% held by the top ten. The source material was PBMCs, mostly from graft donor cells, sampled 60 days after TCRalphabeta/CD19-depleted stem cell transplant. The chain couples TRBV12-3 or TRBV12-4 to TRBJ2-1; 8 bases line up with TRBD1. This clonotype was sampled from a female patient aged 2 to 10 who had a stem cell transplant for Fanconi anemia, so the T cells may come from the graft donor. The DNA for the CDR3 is TGTGCCAGCAGTTTTATAACAGGGGGCTACAATGAGCAGTTCTTC. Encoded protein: CASSFITGGYNEQFF.